These 20 T cell receptor beta chains share one sample of origin, sequenced in a study of radiation and T cells in renal cell carcinoma. Time point here: baseline pretreatment blood. Treatment defined: 15 Gy SBRT to primary tumor, nephrectomy 4 weeks later. Sequencing was performed with immunoSEQ multiplex PCR; in TCRdb, only in-frame clones are kept and a portion is missing. The repertoire includes 130,000 or so clones, over 65% of them detected once, and 20% to 25% sits in the top ten. The sequenced sample was blood, obtained from a patient whose treatment included radiotherapy and nephrectomy. All receptors come from a woman in her 50s with renal cell carcinoma.

The chain is built from TRBV6-1 and TRBJ1-1; tentative D call: TRBD1 (5 bases). The CDR3 has 14 residues. The V and J ends lost 5 bases and 1 base respectively, with 11 bases between them. CDR1 is MNHNS and CDR2 is SASEGT in the germline V gene. As DNA, the CDR3 is TGTGCCAGCAGTCTTCCGACAGAGAACACTGAAGCTTTCTTT. It is translated as CASSLPTENTEAFF.

The rearrangement uses TRBV6-5 and TRBJ1-2, with D perhaps matching TRBD1 (5 bases). Germline V lookup: CDR1 MNHEY, CDR2 SVGAGI. V dropped 5 bases and J dropped 10 bases, with 14 bases sitting between them. This CDR3 region has 12 residues. The CDR3 coding sequence is TGTGCCAGCAGTAGTCCGGGACCCATCTACACCTTC. Amino acid sequence: CASSSPGPIYTF.

This chain joins TRBV25-1 and TRBJ2-7; 7 nucleotides line up with TRBD2. The V segment lost 6 bases and the J segment 4 bases; nucleotides outside the gene matches: 9. The CDR3 has 14 amino acids. From germline, CDR1 is MGHDK and CDR2 SYGVNS. The CDR3 bases are TGTGCCAGCAGAGACCAAGCGGGAACATACGAGCAGTACTTC. This sequence encodes CASRDQAGTYEQYF.

Written as DNA, the CDR3 is TGCGCCAGCAGCCGAGGGAGACAGGCCGCAACTAATGAAAAACTGTTTTTT. Translated, it gives CASSRGRQAATNEKLFF. The rearrangement links TRBV4-1 to TRBJ1-4, with a tentative D call TRBD1 (6 bases). This CDR3 has 17 amino acids. V lost 4 bases and J lost 0, with 15 bases in between. Germline V CDR1 and CDR2: MGHRA, YSYEKL.

The rearrangement joins TRBV30 to TRBJ1-1; D is ambiguous. CDR1 and CDR2 (germline): GTSNPN, SVGIG (reference sequence). The CDR3 runs to 13 residues. Trimming took 0 bases from V and 1 from J, leaving 6 bases between them. In DNA form, the CDR3 reads TGTGCCTGGAGTGTACAAGAGAACACTGAAGCTTTCTTT. It yields the protein CAWSVQENTEAFF.

The V gene is TRBV11-2, the J gene TRBJ1-5; the D gene is possibly TRBD1 (6 bases). The CDR3 consists of 13 residues. The germline CDR1 and CDR2 sequences are SGHAT and FQNNGV. V was pared by 5 bases and J by 6 bases, with 11 bases between. CDR3 sequence: CASSEGTLQPQHF. CDR3 DNA: TGTGCCAGCAGCGAAGGGACACTTCAGCCCCAGCATTTT.

The chain couples TRBV7-8 to TRBJ1-3; no definite D call. The CDR3 has 13 amino acids. V lost 5 bases and J 7 bases, leaving 12 bases between the germline ends. CDR1 is SGHVS, CDR2 FQNEAQ, per germline. In DNA, the CDR3 is TGTGCCAGCAGCCTAGGTGATAGGAACACCATATATTTT. Amino acid sequence: CASSLGDRNTIYF.

This clone was recorded only once. Here the CDR3 reads CATQGQGNYEQYF. For the CDR3, the DNA is TGTGCCACCCAAGGGCAGGGCAACTACGAGCAGTACTTC. This rearrangement joins TRBV6-6 to TRBJ2-5, with D possibly TRBD1 on 5 matching bases. With the DNA end fitting TRBJ2-7 better, the J assignment may be wrong. The CDR3 covers 13 residues. Germline V gene lookup returns CDR1 MNHNY and CDR2 SVGAGI (reference sequence).

The genes are TRBV18 and TRBJ1-1; D is unclear. Trimming pared 1 base from V and 0 bases from J, leaving 6 bases between. CDR3 length: 14 amino acids. The V gene's germline CDR1 is KGHSH and CDR2 LQKENI. The CDR3 nucleotides are TGTGCCAGCTCACCACTTTCCATGAACACTGAAGCTTTCTTT. The encoded protein is CASSPLSMNTEAFF.

The genes are TRBV10-3 and TRBJ2-5, with TRBD1 identical over 11 bases. The CDR3 covers 18 residues. V dropped 5 bases and J dropped 1; count of bases not matched to a gene: 12. Germline V gene sequence: CDR1 ENHRY, CDR2 SYGVKD. The chain's CDR3 is CAISPGMGTGGPQETQYF. For the CDR3, the DNA is TGTGCCATCAGTCCGGGGATGGGGACAGGGGGTCCCCAAGAGACCCAGTACTTC.

This clone was detected once. CDR3 coding DNA: TGTGCCAGTAGTATAAAAGGAAACACCATATATTTT. Translation gives CASSIKGNTIYF. The J gene is TRBJ1-3, the V gene TRBV19; no reliable D call. Trimming shortened V by 2 bases and J by 4 bases, and 3 bases separated the two germline ends. The CDR3 extends over 12 amino acids. Germline V gives CDR1 LNHDA, CDR2 SQIVND (reference sequence).

The CDR3 DNA sequence: TGTGCCAGCAGCCAAGATAGGGTAACTTCCTACGAGCAGTACTTC. Translating it yields CASSQDRVTSYEQYF. The V and J genes are TRBV4-2 and TRBJ2-7, with D uncertain. Trimming pared 0 bases from V and 1 base from J, leaving 10 bases between. Germline V gives CDR1 LGHNA, CDR2 YNFKEQ. This CDR3 region has 15 residues.

This clone has a count of ten or more. V and J are TRBV6-4 and TRBJ1-5; unclear D gene. Deletions cut 4 bases from V and 4 bases from J, with 8 bases between. From germline, CDR1 is MRHNA and CDR2 SNTAGT. This CDR3 has 13 amino acids. CDR3: CASSVSPNQPQHF. DNA for the CDR3: TGTGCCAGCAGTGTTTCTCCGAATCAGCCCCAGCATTTT.

This rearrangement joins TRBV30 to TRBJ1-2; possible D gene TRBD1, 6 bases. CDR1 and CDR2 (germline): GTSNPN, SVGIG (reference sequence). The CDR3 sequence is 14 residues long. The V and J ends lost 4 bases and 8 bases respectively, with 20 bases between them. CDR3: CAWNPDSSGGGYTF. CDR3 in DNA: TGTGCCTGGAACCCCGATAGTTCGGGGGGCGGCTACACCTTC.

CDR3 DNA: TGCGCCAGCAGCTTGGCCGGACAGGGGGAGGGTGAAAAACTGTTTTTT. It translates to CASSLAGQGEGEKLFF. V gene TRBV5-1 combines with J gene TRBJ1-4; 10 nucleotides align to TRBD1. The germline CDR1 and CDR2 sequences are SGHRS and YFSETQ. The J segment lost 7 bases and the V segment lost 0 bases, leaving 6 bases of the junction unmatched. This CDR3 comprises 16 residues.

The chain uses TRBV7-3 and TRBJ1-1; D ambiguous. Germline V gives CDR1 SGHTA, CDR2 FQGTGA. Trimming removed 4 bases at V and 1 base at J, with 16 bases between. The CDR3 has 16 amino acids. CDR3 protein: CASSSGGFGGNTEAFF. DNA of the CDR3: TGTGCCAGCAGCTCAGGAGGGTTTGGAGGGAACACTGAAGCTTTCTTT.

This clone was seen only once. The rearrangement links TRBV6-1 to TRBJ2-2; no firm D call. Germline V gene data show CDR1 as MNHNS and CDR2 as SASEGT. This CDR3 region has 14 residues. V lost 7 bases to trimming and J lost 0 bases, with 9 bases between them. The CDR3 protein is CASTGTPNTGELFF. DNA for the CDR3: TGTGCCAGCACCGGTACCCCGAACACCGGGGAGCTGTTTTTT.

This clone was recorded a few times. The rearrangement uses TRBV28 and TRBJ2-7, with a possible D match to TRBD1 (6 bases). With 8 bases removed from V and 2 bases from J, the gap between germline ends came to 7 bases. Germline lookup yields CDR1 MDHEN and CDR2 SYDVKM. The CDR3 is 11 amino acids. The CDR3 nucleotides are TGTGCCAGCGGGACAACCTACGAGCAGTACTTC. This sequence encodes CASGTTYEQYF.

The CDR3 is CASSSGQGGSPLHF. CDR3 sequence (DNA): TGTGCCAGCAGCTCCGGACAGGGGGGTTCACCCCTCCACTTT. V is TRBV7-8 and J is TRBJ1-6, with 10 bases fitting TRBD1. The CDR3 spans 14 residues. The germline CDR1 and CDR2 sequences are SGHVS and FQNEAQ. V shed 4 bases and J 9 bases; nucleotides not matched to a gene: 3.

Only one count was recorded for this clone. The V gene is TRBV5-6, the J gene TRBJ1-3; D is uncertain. This CDR3 is 14 amino acids long. V was clipped by 4 bases and J by 2 bases, with 10 bases between them. CDR1 SGHDT and CDR2 YYEEEE come from the germline V gene. The CDR3, as DNA: TGTGCCAGCAGCACCCAGACTACTGGAAACACCATATATTTT. Residues: CASSTQTTGNTIYF.